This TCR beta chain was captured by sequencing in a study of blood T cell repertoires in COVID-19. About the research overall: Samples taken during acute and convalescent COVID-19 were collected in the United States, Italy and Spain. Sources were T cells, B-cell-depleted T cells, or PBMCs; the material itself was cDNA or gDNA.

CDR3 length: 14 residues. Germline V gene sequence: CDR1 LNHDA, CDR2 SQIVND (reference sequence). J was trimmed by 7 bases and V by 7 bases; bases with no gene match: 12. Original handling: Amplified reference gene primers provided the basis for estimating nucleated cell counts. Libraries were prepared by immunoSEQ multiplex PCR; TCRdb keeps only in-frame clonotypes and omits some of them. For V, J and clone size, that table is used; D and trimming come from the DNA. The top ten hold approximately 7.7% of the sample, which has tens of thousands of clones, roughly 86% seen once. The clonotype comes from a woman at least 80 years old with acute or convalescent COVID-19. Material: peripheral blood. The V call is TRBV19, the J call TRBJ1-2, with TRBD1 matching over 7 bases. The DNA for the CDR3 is TGTGCCAGTACCGAACAGGGGTTCAGAGGTGGCTACACCTTC. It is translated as CASTEQGFRGGYTF.